This is a list of T cell receptor beta chains from one sample in a study of blood T cell repertoires in COVID-19. Sequencing was performed with immunoSEQ multiplex PCR; in TCRdb, only in-frame clones are kept and a portion is missing. This sample yields some 200,000 clones, of which 89% are seen a single time; around 8% belongs to the top ten. Source material: PBMCs or T cells enriched from blood (not recorded which). The receptors originated from a woman aged 18-29 years who had recovered from COVID-19. Both conserved end residues are part of each CDR3. The D gene is left open where the match is weak. The size entry is marked missing in some rows and otherwise reads once, few, many or a size class.

d_call clone_size j_call v_call cdr3_aa cdr3_nt
TRBD1 . TRBJ2-7 TRBV5-4 CASSSQQGSKQYF TGTGCCAGCAGCTCTCAACAGGGGTCTAAGCAGTACTTC
. . TRBJ1-1 TRBV10-1 CASSAGLGTEAFF TGCGCCAGCAGTGCAGGGCTCGGCACTGAAGCTTTCTTT
TRBD1 . TRBJ1-4 TRBV19 CASRDRGNEKLFF TGTGCCAGCAGGGACAGGGGAAATGAAAAACTGTTTTTT
. . TRBJ2-5 TRBV1 CTSSQGCPNVLQETQYF TGCACCAGCAGCCAAGGGTGCCCTAACGTCCTCCAAGAGACCCAGTACTTC
. . TRBJ1-6 TRBV5-1 CASSVDLNSPLHF TGCGCCAGCAGCGTAGACTTGAATTCACCCCTCCACTTT
. . TRBJ1-5 TRBV28 CASSSLVGRASF TGTGCCAGCAGTTCATTAGTGGGCCGCGCAAGTTTT
TRBD2 . TRBJ2-3 TRBV19 CASSRTSGGAGTDTQYF TGTGCCAGTTCTAGGACTAGCGGGGGGGCCGGCACAGATACGCAGTATTTT
TRBD1 . TRBJ2-1 TRBV9 CASSDRQGTWNEQFF TGTGCCAGCAGCGATCGACAGGGTACGTGGAATGAGCAGTTCTTC
. . TRBJ2-1 TRBV27 CASSLFGGNNEQFF TGTGCCAGCAGTTTATTCGGGGGTAACAATGAGCAGTTCTTC
. . TRBJ1-5 TRBV30 CAWSVGGNQPQHF TGTGCCTGGAGTGTCGGGGGCAATCAGCCCCAGCATTTT
. . TRBJ1-1 TRBV6-5 CASSRGTLNTEAFF TGTGCCAGCAGTAGAGGGACACTGAACACTGAAGCTTTCTTT
. . TRBJ1-6 TRBV11-2 CASVPISSYNSPLHF TGTGCCAGCGTCCCCATTAGCTCCTATAATTCACCCCTCCACTTT
. . TRBJ1-2 TRBV18 CASSPGGIAHGYTF TGTGCCAGCTCACCTGGAGGGATTGCCCATGGCTACACCTTC
. . TRBJ1-1 TRBV27 CASSLGVLSTEAFF TGTGCCAGCAGCCTAGGGGTTTTGAGCACTGAAGCTTTCTTT
. . TRBJ2-5 TRBV15 CATSRVGHETQYF TGTGCCACCAGCAGAGTTGGGCACGAGACCCAGTACTTC
. . TRBJ1-1 TRBV28 CASCSGGVGDTEAFF TGTGCCAGCTGTTCGGGGGGCGTGGGGGACACTGAAGCTTTCTTT
. . TRBJ1-2 TRBV28 CASSLMETGYTF TGTGCCAGCAGTTTAATGGAGACTGGCTACACCTTC
. . TRBJ1-3 TRBV5-1 CASSLGTDSGNTIYF TGCGCCAGCAGCTTGGGAACAGACTCTGGAAACACCATATATTTT
. . TRBJ1-1 TRBV28 CASSWGVNTEAFF TGTGCCAGCAGTTGGGGGGTGAACACTGAAGCTTTCTTT
TRBD1 . TRBJ1-6 TRBV28 CASSLGGTGSSYNSPLHF TGTGCCAGCAGTTTAGGGGGGACAGGAAGCTCCTATAATTCACCCCTCCACTTT
TRBD1 . TRBJ2-1 TRBV7-9 CASSPRGQGDEQFF TGTGCCAGCAGCCCCCGGGGACAGGGCGATGAGCAGTTCTTC
. . TRBJ2-1 TRBV6-5 CATMGGLVIDNEQFF TGTGCCACCATGGGGGGGCTAGTCATCGACAATGAGCAGTTCTTC
TRBD2 . TRBJ2-7 TRBV6-5 CATVAGWDEQYF TGTGCCACGGTAGCGGGTTGGGACGAGCAGTACTTC
. . TRBJ1-2 TRBV30 CAWKKGPNYGYTF TGTGCCTGGAAGAAGGGGCCAAACTATGGCTACACCTTC
TRBD1 . TRBJ1-2 TRBV3-1/TRBV3-2 CASSQGQMGYTF TGTGCCAGCAGCCAGGGACAGATGGGCTACACCTTC
. . TRBJ2-7 TRBV7-8 CASSVALGGRVYEQYF TGTGCCAGCAGCGTAGCCCTGGGCGGCAGGGTCTACGAGCAGTACTTC
. . TRBJ2-7 TRBV28 CASSLRQSSYEQYF TGTGCCAGCAGCCTTCGACAGAGCTCCTACGAGCAGTACTTC
TRBD2 once TRBJ2-5 TRBV5-1 CASRTDAGGFETQYF TGCGCCAGCAGAACCGATGCGGGGGGTTTTGAGACCCAGTACTTC
TRBD2 . TRBJ2-1 TRBV29-1 CSVPSGGYNEQFF TGCAGCGTCCCTAGCGGGGGGTACAATGAGCAGTTCTTC
TRBD1 once TRBJ1-2 TRBV29-1 CSVENRGLGYGYTF TGCAGCGTTGAAAACAGGGGGCTCGGCTATGGCTACACCTTC
. . TRBJ1-1 TRBV10-3 CAISEKDIVAFF TGTGCCATCAGTGAGAAAGACATCGTGGCTTTCTTT
. . TRBJ1-2 TRBV5-4 CASSYDRDYGYTF TGTGCCAGCAGCTACGACCGGGACTATGGCTACACCTTC
. few TRBJ2-2 TRBV6-4 CASSATGTGELFF TGTGCCAGCAGCGCTACAGGGACCGGGGAGCTGTTTTTT
. . TRBJ1-3 TRBV2 CASIRQRGNTIYF TGTGCCAGCATCCGACAGAGAGGAAACACCATATATTTT
. . TRBJ1-3 TRBV25-1 CASSPAGGNTIYF TGTGCCAGCAGCCCTGCAGGGGGAAACACCATATATTTT
. . TRBJ1-1 TRBV6-5 CACRRGNTEAFF TGTGCCTGCCGCCGCGGTAACACTGAAGCTTTCTTT
. once TRBJ1-6 TRBV5-1 CASSPGSSYNSPLHF TGCGCCAGCAGCCCGGGTAGCTCCTATAATTCACCCCTCCACTTT